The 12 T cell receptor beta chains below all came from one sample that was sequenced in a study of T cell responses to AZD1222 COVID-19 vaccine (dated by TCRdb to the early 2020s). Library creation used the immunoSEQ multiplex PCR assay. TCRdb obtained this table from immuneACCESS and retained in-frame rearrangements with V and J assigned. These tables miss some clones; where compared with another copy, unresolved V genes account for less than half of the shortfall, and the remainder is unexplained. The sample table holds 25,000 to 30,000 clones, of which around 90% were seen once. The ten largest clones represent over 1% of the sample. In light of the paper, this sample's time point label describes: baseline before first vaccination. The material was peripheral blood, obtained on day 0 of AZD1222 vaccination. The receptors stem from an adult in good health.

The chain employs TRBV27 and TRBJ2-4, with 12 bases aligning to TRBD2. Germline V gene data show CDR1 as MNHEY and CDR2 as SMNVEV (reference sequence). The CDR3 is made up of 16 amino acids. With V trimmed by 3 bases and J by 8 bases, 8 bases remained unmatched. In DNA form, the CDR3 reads TGTGCCAGCAGTTTGCTCCTAGCGGGAGGGCCGTACATTCAGTACTTC. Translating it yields CASSLLLAGGPYIQYF.

Written as DNA, the CDR3 is TGTGCCAGCATCCAACTAGCGGGAGGGGGGAATGAGCAGTTCTTC. Its translation: CASIQLAGGGNEQFF. V usage is TRBV28 and J usage is TRBJ2-1; TRBD2 matches 13 bases. The V segment lost 7 bases and the J segment 7 bases; nucleotides outside the gene matches: 7. This CDR3 has 15 amino acids. CDR1 and CDR2 from the germline V gene are MDHEN and SYDVKM.

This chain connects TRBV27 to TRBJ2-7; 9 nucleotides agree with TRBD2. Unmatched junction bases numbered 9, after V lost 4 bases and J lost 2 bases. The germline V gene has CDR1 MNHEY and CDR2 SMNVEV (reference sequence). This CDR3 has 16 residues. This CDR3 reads CASSSPVVAGAYEQYF. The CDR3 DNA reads TGTGCCAGCAGTTCCCCGGTGGTAGCGGGAGCCTACGAGCAGTACTTC.

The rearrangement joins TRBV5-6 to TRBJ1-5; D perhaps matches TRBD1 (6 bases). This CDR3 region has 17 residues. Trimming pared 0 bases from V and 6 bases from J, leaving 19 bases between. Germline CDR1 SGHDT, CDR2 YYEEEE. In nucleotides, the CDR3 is TGTGCCAGCAGCTTGGGGGGGACCGGGACAAGGTTTCAGCCCCAGCATTTT. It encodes CASSLGGTGTRFQPQHF.

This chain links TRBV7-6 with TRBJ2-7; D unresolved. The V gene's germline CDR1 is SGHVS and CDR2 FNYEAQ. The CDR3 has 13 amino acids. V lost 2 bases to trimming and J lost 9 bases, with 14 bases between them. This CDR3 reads CASSLTPGEGQYF. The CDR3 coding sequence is TGTGCCAGCAGCTTAACACCTGGAGAAGGGCAGTACTTC.

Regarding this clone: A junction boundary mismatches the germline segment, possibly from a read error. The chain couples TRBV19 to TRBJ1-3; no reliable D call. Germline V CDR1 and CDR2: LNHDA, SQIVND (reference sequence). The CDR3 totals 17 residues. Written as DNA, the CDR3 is TGTGCCAGTAGTTTATATTTTGGGCCCGACTCTGGAAACACCGTATATTTT. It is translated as CASSLYFGPDSGNTVYF.

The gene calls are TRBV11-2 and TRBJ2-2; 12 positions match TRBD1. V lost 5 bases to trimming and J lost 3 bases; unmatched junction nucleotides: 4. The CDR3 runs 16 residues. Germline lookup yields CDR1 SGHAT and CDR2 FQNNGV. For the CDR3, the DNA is TGTGCCAGCAGCCAAGGGACAGGGGGCGACACCGGGGAGCTGTTTTTT. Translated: CASSQGTGGDTGELFF. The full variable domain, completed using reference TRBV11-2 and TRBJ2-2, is EAGVAQSPRYKIIEKRQSVAFWCNPISGHATLYWYQQILGQGPKLLIQFQNNGVVDDSQLPKDRFSAERLKGVDSTLKIQPAKLEDSAVYLCASSQGTGGDTGELFFGEGSRLTVL.

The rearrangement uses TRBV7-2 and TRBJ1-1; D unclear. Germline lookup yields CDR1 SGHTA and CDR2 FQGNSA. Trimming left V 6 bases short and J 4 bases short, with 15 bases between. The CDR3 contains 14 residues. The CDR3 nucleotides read TGTGCCAGCAGTTATCCCGGGCAGGCCACTGAAGCTTTCTTT. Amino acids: CASSYPGQATEAFF. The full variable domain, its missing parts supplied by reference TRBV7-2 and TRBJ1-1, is GAGVSQSPSNKVTEKGKDVELRCDPISGHTALYWYRQSLGQGLEFLIYFQGNSAPDKSGLPSDRFSAERTGGSVSTLTIQRTQQEDSAVYLCASSYPGQATEAFFGQGTRLTVV.

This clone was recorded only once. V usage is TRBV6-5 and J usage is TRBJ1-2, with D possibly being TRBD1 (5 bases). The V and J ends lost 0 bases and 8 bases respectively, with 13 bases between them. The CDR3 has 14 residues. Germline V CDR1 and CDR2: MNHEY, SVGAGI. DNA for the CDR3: TGTGCCAGCAGTTACTCGAGGGGTGTTGTAGGCTACACCTTC. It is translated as CASSYSRGVVGYTF.

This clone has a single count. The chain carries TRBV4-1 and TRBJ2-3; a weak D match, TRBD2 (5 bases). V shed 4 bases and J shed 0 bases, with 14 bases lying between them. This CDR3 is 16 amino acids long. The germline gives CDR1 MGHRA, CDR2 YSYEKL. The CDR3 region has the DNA TGCGCCAGCAGCCCCGGTCGGGATACTAGCACAGATACGCAGTATTTT. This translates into CASSPGRDTSTDTQYF.

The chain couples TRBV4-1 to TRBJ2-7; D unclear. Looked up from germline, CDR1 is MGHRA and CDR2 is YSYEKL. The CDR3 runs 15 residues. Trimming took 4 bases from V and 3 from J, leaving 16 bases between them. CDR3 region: CASSPSWSGDYEQYF. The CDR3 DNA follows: TGCGCCAGCAGCCCTAGTTGGTCTGGGGACTACGAGCAGTACTTC.

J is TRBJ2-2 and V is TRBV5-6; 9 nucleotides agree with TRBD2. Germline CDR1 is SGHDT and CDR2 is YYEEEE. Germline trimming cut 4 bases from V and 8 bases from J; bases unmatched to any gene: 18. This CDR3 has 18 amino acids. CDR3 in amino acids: CASSGRPLAGSSGGELFF. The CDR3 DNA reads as TGTGCCAGCAGCGGCCGGCCCCTAGCGGGATCTTCTGGGGGGGAGCTGTTTTTT.